This TCR beta chain originates from a study of PD-L1 blockade in urothelial cancer. On the study more broadly: Prior chemotherapy in patients spanned 0 to 3 regimens.

J lost 6 bases, V lost 5 bases, and 7 bases had no gene match. Germline V gene data show CDR1 as MDHEN and CDR2 as SYDVKM. The length of the CDR3 is 14 residues. Libraries were prepared by immunoSEQ multiplex PCR; TCRdb keeps only in-frame clonotypes and omits some of them. The sample lists 80,000 to 90,000 clones; over 65% were seen once. Documented time point: pretreatment peripheral blood. This TCR was sampled from a man in his sixties with urothelial cancer. The chain links TRBV28 to TRBJ2-3; 8 nucleotides agree with TRBD1. Sequencing used PBMCs, obtained around atezolizumab (anti-PD-L1) treatment. The CDR3 reads CASSRRTGPDTQYF. The CDR3 nucleotides read TGTGCCAGCAGTCGACGGACAGGGCCGGATACGCAGTATTTT.